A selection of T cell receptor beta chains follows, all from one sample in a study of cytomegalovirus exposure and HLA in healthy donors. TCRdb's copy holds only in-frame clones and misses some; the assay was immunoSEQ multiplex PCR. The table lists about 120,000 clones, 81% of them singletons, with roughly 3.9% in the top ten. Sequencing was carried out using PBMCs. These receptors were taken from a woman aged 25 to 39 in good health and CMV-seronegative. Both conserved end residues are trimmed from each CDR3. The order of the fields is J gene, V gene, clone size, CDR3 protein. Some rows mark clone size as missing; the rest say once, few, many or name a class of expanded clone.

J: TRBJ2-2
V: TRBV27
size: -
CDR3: ASSQQEGGELF

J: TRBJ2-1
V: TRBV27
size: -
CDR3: ASSRAGGSSYNEQF

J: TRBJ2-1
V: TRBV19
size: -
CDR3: ASGLSYNEQF

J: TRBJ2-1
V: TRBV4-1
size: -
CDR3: ASSQESSLAGVTNEQF

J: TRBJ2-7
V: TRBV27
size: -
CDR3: ASSRSLLAGLEQY

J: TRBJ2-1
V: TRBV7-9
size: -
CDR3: ASSQIRVIGDEQF

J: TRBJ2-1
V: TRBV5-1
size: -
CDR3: ASSLQGLAGVHEQF

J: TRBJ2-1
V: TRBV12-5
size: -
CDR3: ASGFPDRDEQF

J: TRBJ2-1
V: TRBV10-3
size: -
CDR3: AIRQERERNEQF

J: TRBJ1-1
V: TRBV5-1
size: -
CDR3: ASRYVQGTEAEAF

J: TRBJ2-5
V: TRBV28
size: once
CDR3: ASSFYGTGGETQY

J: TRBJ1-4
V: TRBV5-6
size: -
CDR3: ASSEDDRGKGFYEKLF

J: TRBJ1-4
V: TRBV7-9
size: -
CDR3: ASSSRQSTNEKLF

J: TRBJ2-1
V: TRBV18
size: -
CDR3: ASSTAPGHSLVEQF

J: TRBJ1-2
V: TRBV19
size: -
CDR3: ASSIRTESNYGYT

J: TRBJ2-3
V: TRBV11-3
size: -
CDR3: ASSRQGGGGRARDTQY

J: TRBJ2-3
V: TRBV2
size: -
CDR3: ASSGLAGGADTQY